This T cell receptor beta chain originates from a study of OX40 agonist ivuxolimab in advanced cancers. The germline V gene encodes CDR1 MNHEY and CDR2 SMNVEV (reference sequence). J was trimmed by 6 bases and V by 8 bases; bases with no gene match: 13. The CDR3 extends over 15 amino acids. Points on this clone: Its antigen remains unidentified.

Whole-study results and caveats: Average numbers of expanded clones were greater in CD8+ T cells than in CD4+.

The repertoire was sequenced with immunoSEQ multiplex PCR; TCRdb's copy has only in-frame clones and lacks some. This sample has about 93,000 clones; roughly 94% occur once, and the top ten carry approximately 2.4%. The rearrangement uses TRBV27 and TRBJ2-1; 7 bases map to TRBD2. Here the sequenced sample was CD4+ or CD8+ T cells sorted from blood, taken in a trial of the OX40 agonist ivuxolimab. This receptor was identified in an adult with an advanced solid tumor such as melanoma, head and neck, liver or kidney cancer. The CDR3 bases are TGTGCCAGCGTCCTTGTTGGGGGGGGAGGCAATGAGCAGTTCTTC. It yields the protein CASVLVGGGGNEQFF.